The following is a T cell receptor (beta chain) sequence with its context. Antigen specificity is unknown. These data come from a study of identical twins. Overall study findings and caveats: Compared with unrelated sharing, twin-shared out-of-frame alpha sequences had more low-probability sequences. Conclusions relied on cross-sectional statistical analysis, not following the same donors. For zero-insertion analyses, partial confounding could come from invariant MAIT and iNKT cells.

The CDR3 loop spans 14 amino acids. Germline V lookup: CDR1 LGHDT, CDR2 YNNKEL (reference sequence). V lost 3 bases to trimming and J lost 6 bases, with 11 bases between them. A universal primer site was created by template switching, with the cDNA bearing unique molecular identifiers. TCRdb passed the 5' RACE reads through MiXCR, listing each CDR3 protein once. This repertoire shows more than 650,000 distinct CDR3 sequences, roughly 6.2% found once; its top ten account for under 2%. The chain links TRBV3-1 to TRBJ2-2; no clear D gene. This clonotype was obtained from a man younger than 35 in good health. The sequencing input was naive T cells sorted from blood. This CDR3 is CASSQSAMSGELFF. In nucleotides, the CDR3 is TGTGCCAGCAGCCAGAGCGCTATGTCCGGGGAGCTGTTTTTT.